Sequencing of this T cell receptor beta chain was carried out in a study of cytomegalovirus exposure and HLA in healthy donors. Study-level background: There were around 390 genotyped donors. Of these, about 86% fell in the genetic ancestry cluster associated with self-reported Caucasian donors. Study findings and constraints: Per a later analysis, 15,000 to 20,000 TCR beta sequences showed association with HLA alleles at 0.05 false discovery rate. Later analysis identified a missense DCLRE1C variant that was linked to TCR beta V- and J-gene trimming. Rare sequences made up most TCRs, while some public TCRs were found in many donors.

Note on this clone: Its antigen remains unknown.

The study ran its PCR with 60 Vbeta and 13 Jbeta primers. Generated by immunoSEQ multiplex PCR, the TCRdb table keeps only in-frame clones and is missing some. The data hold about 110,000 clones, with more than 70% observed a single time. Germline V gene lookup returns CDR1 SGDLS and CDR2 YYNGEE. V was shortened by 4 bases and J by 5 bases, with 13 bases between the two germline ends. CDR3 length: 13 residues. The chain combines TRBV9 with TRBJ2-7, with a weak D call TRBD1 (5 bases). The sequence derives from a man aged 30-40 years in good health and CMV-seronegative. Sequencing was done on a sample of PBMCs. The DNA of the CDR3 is TGTGCCAGCAGCCCCTTGGGCAGGGACGAGCAGTACTTC. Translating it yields CASSPLGRDEQYF.